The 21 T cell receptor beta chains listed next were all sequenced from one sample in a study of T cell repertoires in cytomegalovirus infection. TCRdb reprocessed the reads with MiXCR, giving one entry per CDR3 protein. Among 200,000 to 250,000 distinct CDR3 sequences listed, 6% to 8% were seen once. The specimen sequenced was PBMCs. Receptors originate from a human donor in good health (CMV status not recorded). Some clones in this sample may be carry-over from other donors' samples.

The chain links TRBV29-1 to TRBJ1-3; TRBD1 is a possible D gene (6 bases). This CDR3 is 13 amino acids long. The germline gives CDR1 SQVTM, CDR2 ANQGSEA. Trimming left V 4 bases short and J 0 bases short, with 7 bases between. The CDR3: CSVVGGSGNTIYF. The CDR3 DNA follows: TGCAGCGTTGTAGGGGGCTCTGGAAACACCATATATTTT.

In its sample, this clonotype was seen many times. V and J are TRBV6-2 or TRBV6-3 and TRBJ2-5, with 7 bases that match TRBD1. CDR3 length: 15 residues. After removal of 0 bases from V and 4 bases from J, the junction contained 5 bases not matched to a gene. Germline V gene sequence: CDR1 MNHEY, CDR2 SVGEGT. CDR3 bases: TGTGCCAGCAGTTACTCCGACAGACAGGGAGAGACCCAGTACTTC. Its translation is CASSYSDRQGETQYF.

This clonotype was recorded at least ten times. The CDR3, as DNA: TGCAGCGTTCTAGTTCTTACAGATACGCAGTATTTT. It is translated as CSVLVLTDTQYF. The chain has TRBV29-1 and TRBJ2-3; D ambiguous. The germline gives CDR1 SQVTM, CDR2 ANQGSEA. The CDR3 loop spans 12 amino acids. V lost 5 bases and J lost 3, with 9 bases in between.

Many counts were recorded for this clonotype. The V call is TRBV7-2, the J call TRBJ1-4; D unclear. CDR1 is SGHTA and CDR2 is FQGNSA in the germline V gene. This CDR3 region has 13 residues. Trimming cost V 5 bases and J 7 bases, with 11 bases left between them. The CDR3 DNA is TGTGCCAGCAGCGAAAGGACTCTTGAAAAACTGTTTTTT. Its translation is CASSERTLEKLFF.

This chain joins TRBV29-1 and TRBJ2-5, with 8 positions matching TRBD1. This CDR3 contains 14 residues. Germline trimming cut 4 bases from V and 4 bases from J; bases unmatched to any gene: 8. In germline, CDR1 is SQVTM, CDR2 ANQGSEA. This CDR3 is CSVAPQGVGETQYF. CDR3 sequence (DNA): TGCAGCGTTGCCCCACAGGGGGTTGGAGAGACCCAGTACTTC.

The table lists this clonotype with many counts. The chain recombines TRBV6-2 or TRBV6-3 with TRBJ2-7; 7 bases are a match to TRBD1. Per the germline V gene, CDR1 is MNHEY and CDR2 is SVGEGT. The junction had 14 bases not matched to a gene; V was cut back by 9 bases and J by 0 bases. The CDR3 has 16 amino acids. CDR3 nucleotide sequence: TGTGCCAGTCTGATAAACAGGGGCCGTTACTCCTACGAGCAGTACTTC. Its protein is CASLINRGRYSYEQYF.

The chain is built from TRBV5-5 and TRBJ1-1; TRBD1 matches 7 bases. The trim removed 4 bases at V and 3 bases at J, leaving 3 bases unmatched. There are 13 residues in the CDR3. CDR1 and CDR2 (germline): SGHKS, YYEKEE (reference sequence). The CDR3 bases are TGTGCCAGCAGCACCGGGACAGACACTGAAGCTTTCTTT. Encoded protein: CASSTGTDTEAFF. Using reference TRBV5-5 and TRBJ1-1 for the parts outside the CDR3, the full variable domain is DAGVTQSPTHLIKTRGQQVTLRCSPISGHKSVSWYQQVLGQGPQFIFQYYEKEERGRGNFPDRFSARQFPNYSSELNVNALLLGDSALYLCASSTGTDTEAFFGQGTRLTVV.

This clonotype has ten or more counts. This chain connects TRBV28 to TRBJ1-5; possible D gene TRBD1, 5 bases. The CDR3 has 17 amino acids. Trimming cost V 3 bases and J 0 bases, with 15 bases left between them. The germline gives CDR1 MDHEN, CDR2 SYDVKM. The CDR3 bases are TGTGCCAGCAGTTTCCTGGGACCGAGTAATAGCAATCAGCCCCAGCATTTT. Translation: CASSFLGPSNSNQPQHF.

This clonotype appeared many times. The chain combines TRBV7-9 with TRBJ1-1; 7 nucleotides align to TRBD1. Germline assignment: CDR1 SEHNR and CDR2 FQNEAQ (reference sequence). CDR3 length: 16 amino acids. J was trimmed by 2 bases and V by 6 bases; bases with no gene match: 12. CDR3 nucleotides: TGTGCCAGCAGGCCCCGGGACAGATACTCAAACACTGAAGCTTTCTTT. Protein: CASRPRDRYSNTEAFF.

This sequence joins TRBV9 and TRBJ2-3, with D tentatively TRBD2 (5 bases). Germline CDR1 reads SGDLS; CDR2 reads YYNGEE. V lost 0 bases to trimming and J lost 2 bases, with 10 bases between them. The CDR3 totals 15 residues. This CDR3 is CASSVAGADTDTQYF. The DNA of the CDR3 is TGTGCCAGCAGCGTAGCCGGAGCGGACACAGATACGCAGTATTTT.

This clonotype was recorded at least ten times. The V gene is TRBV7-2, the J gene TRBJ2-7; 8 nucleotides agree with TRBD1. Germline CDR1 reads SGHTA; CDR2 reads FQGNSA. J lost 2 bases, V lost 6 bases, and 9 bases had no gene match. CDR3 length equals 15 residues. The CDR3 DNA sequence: TGTGCCAGCAGGTGGATTACGGACAGGGCCTACGAGCAGTACTTC. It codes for CASRWITDRAYEQYF.

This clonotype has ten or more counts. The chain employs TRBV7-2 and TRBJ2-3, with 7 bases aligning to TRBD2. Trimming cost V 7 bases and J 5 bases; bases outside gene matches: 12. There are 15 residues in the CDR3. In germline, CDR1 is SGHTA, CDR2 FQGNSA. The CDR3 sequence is CASTPFGLEGDTQYF. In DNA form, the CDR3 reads TGTGCCAGCACTCCTTTCGGACTAGAAGGAGATACGCAGTATTTT.

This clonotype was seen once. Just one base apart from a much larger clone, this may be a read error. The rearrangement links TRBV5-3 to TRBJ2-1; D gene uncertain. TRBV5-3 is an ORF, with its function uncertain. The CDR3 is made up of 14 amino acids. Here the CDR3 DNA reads TGTGCCAGCAGCTTGGATCCTCATCTGGGTGAGCAGTTCTTC. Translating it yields CASSLDPHLGEQFF.

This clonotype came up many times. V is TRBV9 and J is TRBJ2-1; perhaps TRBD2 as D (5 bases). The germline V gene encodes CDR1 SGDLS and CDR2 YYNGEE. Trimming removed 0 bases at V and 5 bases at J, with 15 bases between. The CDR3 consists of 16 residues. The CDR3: CASSVDGDKYDNEQFF. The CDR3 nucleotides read TGTGCCAGCAGCGTAGACGGGGATAAGTATGACAATGAGCAGTTCTTC.

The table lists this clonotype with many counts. CDR3 sequence (DNA): TGCAGTGCTAGACTATCTAGCGGGGGGACCCAAGAGACCCAGTACTTC. Protein sequence: CSARLSSGGTQETQYF. This chain links TRBV20-1 with TRBJ2-5, with TRBD2 matching over 11 bases. Germline V gives CDR1 DFQATT, CDR2 SNEGSKA (reference sequence). The ends lost 2 bases at V and 1 base at J; junction bases unmatched: 6. This CDR3 has 16 residues.

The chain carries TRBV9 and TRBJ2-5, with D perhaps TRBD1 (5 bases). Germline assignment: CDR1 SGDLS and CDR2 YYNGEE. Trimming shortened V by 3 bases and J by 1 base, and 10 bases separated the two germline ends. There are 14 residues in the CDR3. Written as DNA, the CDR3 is TGTGCCAGCAGCGCGGACACCTTCCAAGAGACCCAGTACTTC. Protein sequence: CASSADTFQETQYF.

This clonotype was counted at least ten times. The CDR3 region is CSGTTGAANTEAFF. CDR3 sequence (DNA): TGCAGCGGGACCACTGGGGCGGCGAACACTGAAGCTTTCTTT. The V call is TRBV29-1, the J call TRBJ1-1; tentative D call: TRBD1 (5 bases). The CDR3 contains 14 residues. Trimming took 7 bases from V and 1 from J, leaving 16 bases between them. Per germline, CDR1 SQVTM and CDR2 ANQGSEA.

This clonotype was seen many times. CDR3 bases: TGTGCCAGCAGCCAATTGGGGAAGGAGGGCCTAGCCAAAAACATTCAGTACTTC. It yields the protein CASSQLGKEGLAKNIQYF. The chain joins TRBV14 to TRBJ2-4, with D perhaps TRBD2 (6 bases). This CDR3 is 18 amino acids long. Deletions cut 2 bases from V and 0 bases from J, with 17 bases between. Germline V gene data show CDR1 as SGHDN and CDR2 as FVKESK. The entire variable domain, with the rest obtained from reference TRBV14 and TRBJ2-4, is as follows: EAGVTQFPSHSVIEKGQTVTLRCDPISGHDNLYWYRRVMGKEIKFLLHFVKESKQDESGMPNNRFLAERTGGTYSTLKVQPAELEDSGVYFCASSQLGKEGLAKNIQYFGAGTRLSVL.

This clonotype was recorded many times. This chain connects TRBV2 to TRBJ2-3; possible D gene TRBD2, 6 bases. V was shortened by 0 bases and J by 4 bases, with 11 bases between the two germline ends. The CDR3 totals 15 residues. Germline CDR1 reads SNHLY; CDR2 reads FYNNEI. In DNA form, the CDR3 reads TGTGCCAGCAGTGAAGCCGGCGGGGTGGCAGATACGCAGTATTTT. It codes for CASSEAGGVADTQYF.

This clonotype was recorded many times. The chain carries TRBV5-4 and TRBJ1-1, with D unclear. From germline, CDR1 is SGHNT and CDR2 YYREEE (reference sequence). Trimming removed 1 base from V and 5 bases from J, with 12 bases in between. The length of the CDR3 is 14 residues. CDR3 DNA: TGTGCCAGCAGCTTGAGCCCCAGCGGAACTGAAGCTTTCTTT. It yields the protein CASSLSPSGTEAFF.

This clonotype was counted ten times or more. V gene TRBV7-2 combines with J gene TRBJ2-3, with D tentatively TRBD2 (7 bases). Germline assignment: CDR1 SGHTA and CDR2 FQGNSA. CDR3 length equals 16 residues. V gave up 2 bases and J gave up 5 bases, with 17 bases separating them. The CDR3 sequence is CASSLMWGGLQDTQYF. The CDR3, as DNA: TGTGCCAGCAGCTTAATGTGGGGGGGCCTTCAAGATACGCAGTATTTT.